These T cell receptor beta chains were read from a single sample in a study of blood T cell repertoires in COVID-19. The table came from immunoSEQ multiplex PCR; TCRdb's copy has only in-frame clones and leaves some out. In the table there are 40,000 to 55,000 clones, about 83% of which are singletons. Sequencing used peripheral blood. The source of these receptors is a human donor in a cohort sampled during active COVID-19. The CDR3 runs from the conserved cysteine through the conserved F or W. The D gene is left open where the match is weak. Size is omitted from some rows. Given values are once, few, many or a class for expanded clones.

size,V,length,J,D,DNA,CDR3
NA,TRBV6-5,11,TRBJ1-1,NA,TGTGCCAGCACAGGCGGGTCTGAAGCTTTCTTT,CASTGGSEAFF
NA,TRBV12-5,16,TRBJ1-2,TRBD1,TGTGCTAGTGGTCCGACAGGGGCTCTATCTAACTATGGCTACACCTTC,CASGPTGALSNYGYTF
NA,TRBV19,15,TRBJ1-6,NA,TGTGCCAGTAGTAGTCAGGGGACGGGCGATTCACCCCTCCACTTT,CASSSQGTGDSPLHF
NA,TRBV4-1,17,TRBJ2-3,TRBD2,TGCGCCAGCAGCCAAGGGGGCGGAGTAGCGGGTCCAGATACGCAGTATTTT,CASSQGGGVAGPDTQYF
NA,TRBV5-1,14,TRBJ2-5,NA,TGCGCCAGCAGCTACTATGGCGTCCAAGAGACCCAGTACTTC,CASSYYGVQETQYF
NA,TRBV7-2,16,TRBJ2-4,TRBD2,TGTGCCAGCAGCTTAGGGAGCGGGAGTACGAAAAACATTCAGTACTTC,CASSLGSGSTKNIQYF
NA,TRBV18,11,TRBJ2-5,TRBD1,TGTGCCAGCTCCAATGACAGGGAGCAGTACTTC,CASSNDREQYF
few,TRBV12-3/TRBV12-4,12,TRBJ2-7,NA,TGTGCCAGCAAGGTCAGGGCCGGCGAGCAGTACTTC,CASKVRAGEQYF
NA,TRBV10-1,15,TRBJ2-5,TRBD2,TGCGCCAGCAGTGATCGACTAGCGGGAGGAGAGACCCAGTACTTC,CASSDRLAGGETQYF
NA,TRBV7-2,16,TRBJ1-4,NA,TGTGCCAGCAGCCCGAGGCCGGGACAACCAAATGAAAAACTGTTTTTT,CASSPRPGQPNEKLFF
NA,TRBV7-9,14,TRBJ1-1,NA,TGTGCCAGCAGCTTAATAGGGGGGAACACTGAAGCTTTCTTT,CASSLIGGNTEAFF
NA,TRBV18,15,TRBJ2-5,TRBD2,TGTGCCAGCTCACGCTTGGCGGGAGCCGGGGAGACCCAGTACTTC,CASSRLAGAGETQYF
once,TRBV4-2,17,TRBJ2-3,TRBD2,TGTGCCAGCAGCCAAGGGATAGGACTAGCGGGAGAAGATACGCAGTATTTT,CASSQGIGLAGEDTQYF
NA,TRBV30,13,TRBJ1-2,TRBD1,TGTGCCTGGACGACAGGGGGCTTAGGTGGCTACACCTTC,CAWTTGGLGGYTF
once,TRBV28,14,TRBJ1-1,NA,TGTGCCAGCAGTTTCGTGGCGGGAGGCACTGAAGCTTTCTTT,CASSFVAGGTEAFF
NA,TRBV4-2,20,TRBJ2-2,TRBD2,TGTGCCAGCAGCCCGGGGACTAGCGGGAGGGCCGGGGAGACCACCGGGGAGCTGTTTTTT,CASSPGTSGRAGETTGELFF
NA,TRBV7-3,16,TRBJ2-3,TRBD2,TGTGCCAGCAGCCTCGGACTAGCTGCTGCAGGGGATACGCAGTATTTT,CASSLGLAAAGDTQYF
NA,TRBV29-1,16,TRBJ1-1,TRBD1,TGCAGCGTCTATGGGGGGATACAGGGGATGAACACTGAAGCTTTCTTT,CSVYGGIQGMNTEAFF
NA,TRBV13,16,TRBJ2-5,TRBD2,TGTGCCAGCAGCTCTCAACTAGCGGGACTTTCAGAGACCCAGTACTTC,CASSSQLAGLSETQYF
NA,TRBV11-2,11,TRBJ2-5,NA,TGTGCCAGCAGCTATCGGGAGACCCAGTACTTC,CASSYRETQYF
NA,TRBV9,17,TRBJ2-2,TRBD1,TGTGCCAGCAGCGTAGTGCAGGGGGCATCAGGCACCGGGGAGCTGTTTTTT,CASSVVQGASGTGELFF
NA,TRBV10-2,18,TRBJ2-3,TRBD2,TGCGCCAGCAGTGAGGGTCGTTCGGGACTAGCGGGAGTTGATACGCAGTATTTT,CASSEGRSGLAGVDTQYF
NA,TRBV5-1,17,TRBJ2-2,TRBD2,TGCGCCAGCAGCCCGGGATGGGAGGGCCGAGTTAACGGGGAGCTGTTTTTT,CASSPGWEGRVNGELFF
few,TRBV5-4,15,TRBJ2-7,NA,TGTGCCAGCAGCGGCCGGCCTGAGGACAAGTACGAGCAGTACTTC,CASSGRPEDKYEQYF
NA,TRBV7-6,18,TRBJ1-4,NA,TGTGCCAGCAGCTCAGAAACCATTGCAGGGAGGGTGAATGAAAAACTGTTTTTT,CASSSETIAGRVNEKLFF
NA,TRBV30,14,TRBJ2-7,NA,TGTGCCTGGAGTGTAGGGGTCCTTTCCTACGAGCAGTACTTC,CAWSVGVLSYEQYF
NA,TRBV5-1,16,TRBJ2-7,NA,TGCGCCAGCAGCATCAACGGGGTAGCGGCCACCTACGAGCAGTACTTC,CASSINGVAATYEQYF
NA,TRBV18,17,TRBJ1-3,NA,TGTGCCAGCTCACCAGATCTCCAGGGATTGGGGATATACACCATATATTTT,CASSPDLQGLGIYTIYF
NA,TRBV19,17,TRBJ2-2,TRBD1,TGTGCCAGTAGCTCCGGGACAGGGGGCGCGAACACCGGGGAGCTGTTTTTT,CASSSGTGGANTGELFF
NA,TRBV7-9,18,TRBJ2-1,TRBD1,TGTGCCAGCAGCCAAGTTAGAATTCGGACAGGGTCTCGGAGGACGCAGTTCTTC,CASSQVRIRTGSRRTQFF
NA,TRBV7-2,12,TRBJ1-5,NA,TGTGCCAGCAGCGACGGAGGTCAGCCCCAGCATTTT,CASSDGGQPQHF
NA,TRBV11-2,15,TRBJ1-3,NA,TGTGCCAGCAGTTCTCCCCTCCCCTCTGGAAACACCATATATTTT,CASSSPLPSGNTIYF
NA,TRBV4-3,16,TRBJ1-2,TRBD1,TGCGCCAGCAGCCAGCTTTATACCGACAGGGAACATGGCTACACCTTC,CASSQLYTDREHGYTF
NA,TRBV19,16,TRBJ2-5,NA,TGTGCCAGTAGTATTGTCGGGGGAGGGGGAGAAGAGACCCAGTACTTC,CASSIVGGGGEETQYF
NA,TRBV30,13,TRBJ1-2,NA,TGTGCCTGGAGTGTAGCCACTGCGGGGAGCTACACCTTC,CAWSVATAGSYTF
NA,TRBV29-1,13,TRBJ1-2,NA,TGCAGCACAATGGGCGCGGACTACTATGGCTACACCTTC,CSTMGADYYGYTF
few,TRBV15,18,TRBJ2-5,NA,TGTGCCACCAGCAGAGACGACGGAGGGGGAGGGCCCCGGGAGACCCAGTACTTC,CATSRDDGGGGPRETQYF
few,TRBV7-2,15,TRBJ2-7,TRBD2,TGTGCCAGCAGCCCTCAGGCGGGAGGCCTCCACGAGCAGTACTTC,CASSPQAGGLHEQYF
NA,TRBV6-1,18,TRBJ2-3,TRBD2,TGTGCCAGCAGTGCCTCTAGCGGGGGGGCCGTGGGCACAGATACGCAGTATTTT,CASSASSGGAVGTDTQYF
NA,TRBV6-5,15,TRBJ1-2,NA,TGTGCCAGCAGTTCCAACCAGGGTTCTTTATCTGGCTACACCTTC,CASSSNQGSLSGYTF
NA,TRBV7-8,17,TRBJ1-5,TRBD1,TGTGCCAGCAGCCAGGGACAGGGGCGGTCGAGCTATCAGCCCCAGCATTTT,CASSQGQGRSSYQPQHF
NA,TRBV9,15,TRBJ2-6,TRBD1,TGTGCCAGCAGCGTCAGGGGGCTCGGGGCCAACGTCCTGACTTTC,CASSVRGLGANVLTF
NA,TRBV7-8,15,TRBJ1-2,NA,TGTGCCAGCAGCTTAACCCTCGGTACTAACTATGGCTACACCTTC,CASSLTLGTNYGYTF
NA,TRBV6-1,14,TRBJ1-1,NA,TGTGCCAGCAGTGAATACAGGGTGGGAACTGAAGCTTTCTTT,CASSEYRVGTEAFF
NA,TRBV14,16,TRBJ2-1,NA,TGTGCCAGCAGCCAAGTTCGGCTAGCGCACTACAATGAGCAGTTCTTC,CASSQVRLAHYNEQFF
NA,TRBV11-2,16,TRBJ1-2,TRBD1,TGTGCCAGCAGCTTAGGGATGGGGACAGGGAACTATGGCTACACCTTC,CASSLGMGTGNYGYTF
NA,TRBV19,15,TRBJ1-5,NA,TGTGCCAGTAGAGACAGGCCCTATAGCAATCAGCCCCAGCATTTT,CASRDRPYSNQPQHF
NA,TRBV11-1,12,TRBJ1-2,NA,TGTGCCAGCAGCTCAGGGGTAGTTGGCTACACCTTC,CASSSGVVGYTF
NA,TRBV10-3,12,TRBJ2-7,TRBD1,TGTGCCAGCAGGACAGGGAGCTACGAGCAGTACTTC,CASRTGSYEQYF